The next 23 T cell receptor beta chains were all read from a single sample in a study of CD8 T cells in ankylosing spondylitis (dated by TCRdb to about 2017). The library was built by means of 5' RACE. Sequenced using an Illumina HiSeq 2500. TCRdb applied fastp at Q25 and MiXCR to the public reads, then kept only in-frame beta chains. Each entry is one CDR3 protein sequence, shown with its most common DNA and genes. This sample lists about 96,000 distinct CDR3 sequences; around 30% were detected once. The ten largest clones capture roughly three fifths of the sample. The sample consisted of blood, either unsorted or a sorted T cell fraction (not recorded which). These receptors were collected from a male donor with ankylosing spondylitis or in good health (not recorded which).

This clonotype appeared a few times. The CDR3 nucleotides read TGTGCCAGCAGTGTCGACCACGTTAGCGTCTATGGCTACACCTTC. Its translation is CASSVDHVSVYGYTF. V is TRBV12-3 or TRBV12-4 and J is TRBJ1-2; D is undetermined. V lost 5 bases, J lost 4 bases, and 17 bases lay in between. The CDR3 is 15 amino acids.

The count of this clonotype is one. The rearrangement uses TRBV24-1 and TRBJ2-1, with D maybe TRBD2 (6 bases). Looked up from germline, CDR1 is KGHDR and CDR2 is SFDVKD. The CDR3 contains 16 residues. Trimming took 2 bases from V and 8 from J, leaving 18 bases between them. For the CDR3, the DNA is TGTGCCACCAGTGATTCGAGGCGGGGTGTCCCAGATGAGCAGTTCTTC. Translated: CATSDSRRGVPDEQFF.

This clonotype appeared a few times. This sequence joins TRBV29-1 and TRBJ2-1; 7 bases match TRBD2. Germline CDR1 is SQVTM and CDR2 is ANQGSEA. V lost 4 bases, J lost 1 base, and 4 bases stayed unmatched. This CDR3 is built from 14 residues. CDR3 region: CSVAGLTSYNEQFF. CDR3 nucleotides: TGCAGCGTTGCGGGACTAACGTCCTACAATGAGCAGTTCTTC.

The chain has TRBV12-3 or TRBV12-4 and TRBJ2-3; tentatively, D is TRBD1 or TRBD2 (5 bases each). The CDR3 covers 14 residues. The V end was cut by 3 bases, the J end by 1 base, with 8 bases between. The CDR3 DNA is TGTGCCAGCAGTTTGCAGGGACGCACAGATACGCAGTATTTT. Residues: CASSLQGRTDTQYF.

The chain couples TRBV20-1 to TRBJ2-7; the D gene is possibly TRBD2 (6 bases). The CDR3 has 17 residues. CDR1 is DFQATT, CDR2 SNEGSKA, per germline (reference sequence). V dropped 0 bases and J dropped 0 bases, with 18 bases sitting between them. Written as DNA, the CDR3 is TGCAGTGCTAGAGATCTAGCAGGAGGGCCGCGCTCCTACGAGCAGTACTTC. This codes for CSARDLAGGPRSYEQYF.

There are a few counts of this clonotype. The chain joins TRBV5-1 to TRBJ2-7; D gene uncertain. This CDR3 is 11 amino acids long. Deletions cut 4 bases from V and 5 bases from J, with 7 bases between. Germline CDR1 reads SGHRS; CDR2 reads YFSETQ. The CDR3 sequence: CASSHKNEQYF. The CDR3 DNA reads TGCGCCAGCAGCCACAAAAACGAGCAGTACTTC.

This rearrangement joins TRBV29-1 to TRBJ1-2; a weak D match, TRBD1 (6 bases). V lost 4 bases and J lost 1, with 10 bases in between. The CDR3 has 13 amino acids. From germline, CDR1 is SQVTM and CDR2 ANQGSEA. DNA of the CDR3: TGCAGCGTTGGATCAGGGGATAACTATGGCTACACCTTC. Protein product: CSVGSGDNYGYTF.

V gene TRBV5-6 combines with J gene TRBJ1-1; no clear D gene. Germline CDR1 SGHDT, CDR2 YYEEEE. The CDR3 is 13 amino acids. Between the trimmed V and J ends, which lost 2 bases and 1 base, there was a span of 6 bases. CDR3 loop: CASSFSPNTEAFF. CDR3 sequence (DNA): TGTGCCAGCAGCTTTTCCCCGAACACTGAAGCTTTCTTT.

This clonotype has only a few counts. This sequence joins TRBV6-1 and TRBJ2-5, with D possibly TRBD1 on 6 matching bases. The germline V gene has CDR1 MNHNS and CDR2 SASEGT. This CDR3 has 15 amino acids. The ends were cut back, 5 bases at V and 6 bases at J, with 19 bases in the middle. CDR3 coding DNA: TGTGCCAGCAGTCCAACGGACAGTTCCAGGAAGACCCAGTACTTC. This translates into CASSPTDSSRKTQYF.

The chain uses TRBV7-3 and TRBJ2-3, with 7 bases matching TRBD1. This CDR3 is 15 amino acids long. Looked up from germline, CDR1 is SGHTA and CDR2 is FQGTGA. V dropped 2 bases and J dropped 5; count of bases not matched to a gene: 7. The CDR3: CASSLVGQGVDTQYF. The CDR3 DNA reads TGTGCCAGCAGCTTAGTAGGCCAGGGGGTAGATACGCAGTATTTT.

J is TRBJ2-1 and V is TRBV7-9; D is unresolved. This CDR3 is built from 16 residues. Germline V gives CDR1 SEHNR, CDR2 FQNEAQ (reference sequence). V shed 7 bases and J shed 5 bases, with 21 bases lying between them. As DNA, the CDR3 is TGTGCCAGCACCTGGAGCCGCCTCGGCAGGCACAATGAGCAGTTCTTC. It encodes CASTWSRLGRHNEQFF.

This chain connects TRBV5-6 to TRBJ2-2, with D perhaps given as TRBD1 or TRBD2 (5 bases each). Per the germline V gene, CDR1 is SGHDT and CDR2 is YYEEEE. Trimming stripped 2 bases from V and 4 bases from J, with 21 bases between. The CDR3 length is 18 residues. In DNA, the CDR3 is TGTGCCAGCAGCTTCAAAGACCATTTGGGACCGAGCACCGGGGAGCTGTTTTTT. As protein: CASSFKDHLGPSTGELFF.

The chain carries TRBV10-3 and TRBJ1-1; D might be TRBD1 (5 bases). Trimming took 6 bases from V and 3 from J, leaving 14 bases between them. In germline, CDR1 is ENHRY, CDR2 SYGVKD. The CDR3 extends over 14 amino acids. CDR3 loop: CAISLGGRDTEAFF. The CDR3, as DNA: TGTGCCATCAGCCTTGGGGGGAGGGACACTGAAGCTTTCTTT.

The chain has TRBV3-1 and TRBJ2-7; D perhaps matches TRBD2 (5 bases). V was clipped by 4 bases and J by 0 bases, with 13 bases between them. This CDR3 spans 15 amino acids. CDR1 is LGHDT, CDR2 YNNKEL, per germline (reference sequence). CDR3: CASSLSPDSSYEQYF. In DNA, the CDR3 is TGTGCCAGCAGCCTAAGCCCGGACTCCTCCTACGAGCAGTACTTC.

This clonotype has just a few counts. The chain uses TRBV5-6 and TRBJ1-6; D is possibly TRBD1 (5 bases). The CDR3 contains 17 residues. The V and J ends lost 4 bases and 0 bases respectively, with 14 bases between them. Germline V lookup: CDR1 SGHDT, CDR2 YYEEEE. CDR3 sequence reads: CASSEGTGRSYNSPLHF. The CDR3 bases are TGTGCCAGCAGCGAAGGAACAGGACGCTCCTATAATTCACCCCTCCACTTT.

This clonotype was seen repeatedly, ten times or more. The chain links TRBV5-1 to TRBJ2-3, with 12 positions matching TRBD2. Germline V gene data show CDR1 as SGHRS and CDR2 as YFSETQ. V lost 1 base, J lost 3 bases, and 12 bases stayed unmatched. This CDR3 has 19 amino acids. CDR3 region: CASSLYVTSGSFVTDTQYF. CDR3 DNA sequence: TGCGCCAGCAGCTTGTACGTGACTAGCGGGAGTTTCGTGACAGATACGCAGTATTTT.

The genes are TRBV13 and TRBJ1-6; D is unclear. Trimming removed 5 bases from V and 7 bases from J, with 12 bases in between. Germline CDR1 and CDR2: PRHDT and FYEKMQ (reference sequence). This CDR3 has 14 amino acids. CDR3 amino acids: CASSTRVFNSPLHF. In nucleotides, the CDR3 is TGTGCCAGCAGCACCCGGGTCTTCAATTCACCCCTCCACTTT.

The gene calls are TRBV11-2 and TRBJ2-2, with 9 positions matching TRBD2. From germline, CDR1 is SGHAT and CDR2 FQNNGV. CDR3 length equals 15 residues. V was clipped by 7 bases and J by 5 bases; unmatched bases: 8. The CDR3 loop is CASIIAGAGTGELFF. CDR3 sequence (DNA): TGTGCCAGCATAATAGCGGGAGCAGGGACCGGGGAGCTGTTTTTT.

This clonotype was seen only a few times. The gene calls are TRBV7-2 and TRBJ2-2; D call uncertain. Germline loops: CDR1 SGHTA, CDR2 FQGNSA. The length of the CDR3 is 14 residues. Trimming stripped 0 bases from V and 7 bases from J, with 9 bases between. The DNA for the CDR3 is TGTGCCAGCAGCTTAGCGCCTACGAGCGGGGAGCTGTTTTTT. Translation gives CASSLAPTSGELFF.

This clonotype was seen more than once but under ten times. This chain connects TRBV27 to TRBJ1-4, with 8 bases fitting TRBD1. The ends lost 3 bases at V and 0 bases at J; junction bases unmatched: 18. From germline, CDR1 is MNHEY and CDR2 SMNVEV (reference sequence). The CDR3 runs to 21 residues. The CDR3 spells CASSLQLPGQANSATNEKLFF. The DNA of the CDR3 is TGTGCCAGCAGTTTGCAACTCCCGGGACAGGCTAACAGTGCAACTAATGAAAAACTGTTTTTT.

CDR3 protein: CASSLSGTSNSPLHF. CDR3 bases: TGTGCCAGCAGCTTATCCGGGACATCTAATTCACCCCTCCACTTT. The V gene is TRBV7-6, the J gene TRBJ1-6, with D perhaps TRBD1 (6 bases). Per the germline V gene, CDR1 is SGHVS and CDR2 is FNYEAQ. Trimming shortened V by 2 bases and J by 6 bases, and 11 bases separated the two germline ends. The CDR3 runs 15 residues.

This clonotype has more than one count but fewer than ten. The chain carries TRBV6-1 and TRBJ1-5; the D gene is possibly TRBD1 (5 bases). Germline CDR1 reads MNHNS; CDR2 reads SASEGT. The length of the CDR3 is 14 residues. Trimming took off 3 bases at V and 7 bases at J, with 13 bases between the two ends. CDR3 amino acids: CASSENQRGQPQHF. For the CDR3, the DNA is TGTGCCAGCAGTGAGAACCAACGGGGCCAGCCCCAGCATTTT.

The chain is built from TRBV5-1 and TRBJ2-7; D is unresolved. The CDR3 contains 14 residues. CDR1 and CDR2 (germline): SGHRS, YFSETQ. V shed 0 bases and J shed 3 bases, with 10 bases lying between them. The CDR3 sequence is CASSLAITFYEQYV. CDR3 coding DNA: TGCGCCAGCAGCTTGGCCATCACATTCTACGAGCAGTACGTC.